Listed here are 5 T cell receptor beta chains from one sample, sequenced in a study of blood T cell repertoires in COVID-19. Using immunoSEQ multiplex PCR, the repertoire was profiled, and TCRdb retains in-frame clones only, with some absent. The data hold about 240,000 clones, with approximately 86% observed a single time. The specimen was peripheral blood. These receptors were obtained from a man aged 60-69 years who had recovered from COVID-19.

This chain links TRBV24-1 with TRBJ2-7; 10 nucleotides line up with TRBD1. This CDR3 region has 15 residues. With V trimmed by 4 bases and J by 6 bases, 8 bases remained unmatched. Germline loops: CDR1 KGHDR, CDR2 SFDVKD. CDR3 amino acids: CATSDRGQGLGEQYF. The CDR3 DNA sequence: TGTGCCACCAGTGACCGGGGACAGGGGTTAGGCGAGCAGTACTTC.

CDR3 coding DNA: TGTGCCAGCAGCTTAGCCCTCACAGATACGCAGTATTTT. Protein product: CASSLALTDTQYF. The chain has TRBV11-2 and TRBJ2-3; D call uncertain. This CDR3 contains 13 residues. V lost 1 base to trimming and J lost 2 bases, with 4 bases between them. The germline gives CDR1 SGHAT, CDR2 FQNNGV.

The CDR3 DNA follows: TGTGCCAGCAGTCCGACAGGGGGAAAAAATTCACCCCTCCACTTT. Translated: CASSPTGGKNSPLHF. The gene calls are TRBV2 and TRBJ1-6; 9 bases are a match to TRBD1. The CDR3 has 15 residues. Germline assignment: CDR1 SNHLY and CDR2 FYNNEI. J lost 7 bases, V lost 5 bases, and 6 bases had no gene match.

The CDR3 DNA reads TGTGCCAGCAGTCTGGGGGACAGGGGGGGCTACACCTTC. Translated: CASSLGDRGGYTF. V and J are TRBV6-5 and TRBJ1-2; 11 bases are a match to TRBD1. This CDR3 comprises 13 residues. Trimming at V came to 5 bases and at J to 8 bases, leaving 4 bases not matched to a gene. CDR1 and CDR2 from the germline V gene are MNHEY and SVGAGI.

The gene calls are TRBV5-1 and TRBJ2-7; 8 nucleotides agree with TRBD1. V lost 4 bases to trimming and J lost 2 bases; unmatched junction nucleotides: 5. In germline, CDR1 is SGHRS, CDR2 YFSETQ. The CDR3 covers 14 residues. DNA for the CDR3: TGCGCCAGCAGCCCCGAACAGGGGGCCTACGAGCAGTACTTC. Translating gives CASSPEQGAYEQYF.